These T cell receptor beta chains were read from a single sample in a study of OX40 agonist ivuxolimab in advanced cancers. The table came from immunoSEQ multiplex PCR; TCRdb's copy has only in-frame clones and leaves some out. Of some 66,000 clones in the sample, roughly 80% were seen once. The sample consisted of CD4+ or CD8+ T cells sorted from blood, taken in a trial of the OX40 agonist ivuxolimab. All receptors come from an adult with an advanced solid tumor such as melanoma, head and neck, liver or kidney cancer. Each CDR3 is given with its conserved first and last residue.

TRBV7-2	CASSSRWATDTQYF
TRBV5-1	CASSLMGLALAKNIQYF
TRBV5-1	CASSLGGGEPQHF
TRBV11-2	CASSYRTSGSVAKNIQYF
TRBV7-9	CASSRPEAGELFF
TRBV30	CAWSADSEYTGELFF
TRBV7-2	CASSLTGTQYF
TRBV6-4	CASSGDSTRHYEQYF
TRBV27	CASSRDRGNQPQHF
TRBV9	CASSEVDTQYF
TRBV6-4	CASSDGLSSYNEQFF
TRBV11-2	CASSLIGSNEQFF
TRBV27	CASSYVDLVRNEQFF
TRBV20-1	CSASHNEQFF
TRBV25-1	CASSQFRGTEAFF
TRBV27	CASSPRTGNTEAFF
TRBV5-6	CASSFGRSRLSIYNEQFF
TRBV11-3	CASSLQGGPSTGELFF
TRBV27	CASSLSLGITGSEQYF
TRBV5-1	CASSTLGTVNTGELFF
TRBV6-5	CASSPPGGAVPEAFF